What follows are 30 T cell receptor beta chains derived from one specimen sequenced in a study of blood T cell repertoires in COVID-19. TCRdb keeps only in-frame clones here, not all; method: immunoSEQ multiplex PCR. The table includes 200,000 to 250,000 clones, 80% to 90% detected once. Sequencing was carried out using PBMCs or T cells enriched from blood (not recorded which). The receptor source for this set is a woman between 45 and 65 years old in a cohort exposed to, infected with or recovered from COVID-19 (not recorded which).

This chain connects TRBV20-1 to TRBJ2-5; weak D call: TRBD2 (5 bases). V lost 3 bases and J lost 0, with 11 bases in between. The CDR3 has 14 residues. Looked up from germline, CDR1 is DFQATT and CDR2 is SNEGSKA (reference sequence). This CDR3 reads CSASRRINQETQYF. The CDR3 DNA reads TGCAGTGCTAGTCGGAGGATTAACCAAGAGACCCAGTACTTC.

The CDR3 loop is CATSDATGTGVEQYF. The CDR3 bases are TGTGCCACCAGTGACGCGACCGGGACAGGGGTCGAGCAGTACTTC. This chain joins TRBV24-1 and TRBJ2-7, with TRBD1 matching over 10 bases. Trimming removed 4 bases from V and 6 bases from J; junction bases left unmatched: 8. Germline V gene sequence: CDR1 KGHDR, CDR2 SFDVKD. The CDR3 totals 15 residues.

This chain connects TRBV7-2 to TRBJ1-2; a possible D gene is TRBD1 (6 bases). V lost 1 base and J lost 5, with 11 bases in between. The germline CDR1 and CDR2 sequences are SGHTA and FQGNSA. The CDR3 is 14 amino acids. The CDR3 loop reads CASSLDQGFYGYTF. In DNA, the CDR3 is TGTGCCAGCAGCTTAGATCAGGGGTTTTATGGCTACACCTTC.

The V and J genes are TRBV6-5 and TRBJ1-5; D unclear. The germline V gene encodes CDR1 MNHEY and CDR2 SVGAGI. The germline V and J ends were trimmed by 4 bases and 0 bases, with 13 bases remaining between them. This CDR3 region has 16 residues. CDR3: CASSSSPDFSNQPQHF. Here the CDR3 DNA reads TGTGCCAGCAGTTCCTCCCCGGACTTTAGCAATCAGCCCCAGCATTTT.

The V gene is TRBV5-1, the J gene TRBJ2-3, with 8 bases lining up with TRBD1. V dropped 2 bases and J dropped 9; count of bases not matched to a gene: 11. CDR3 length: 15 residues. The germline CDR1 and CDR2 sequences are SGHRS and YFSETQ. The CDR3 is CASSFGPGGQRTQYF. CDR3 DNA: TGCGCCAGCAGCTTTGGGCCAGGGGGCCAGAGGACGCAGTATTTT.

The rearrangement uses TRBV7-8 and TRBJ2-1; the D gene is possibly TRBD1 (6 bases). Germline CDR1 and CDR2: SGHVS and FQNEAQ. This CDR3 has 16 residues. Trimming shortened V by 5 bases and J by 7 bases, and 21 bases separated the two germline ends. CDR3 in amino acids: CASSPLLNRALNEQFF. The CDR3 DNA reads TGTGCCAGCAGCCCCCTCTTGAACAGGGCCTTAAATGAGCAGTTCTTC.

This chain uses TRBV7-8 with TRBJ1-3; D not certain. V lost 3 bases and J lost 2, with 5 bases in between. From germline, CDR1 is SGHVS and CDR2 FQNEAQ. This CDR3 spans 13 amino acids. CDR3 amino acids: CASSFRAGNTIYF. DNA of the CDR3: TGTGCCAGCAGCTTCCGGGCTGGAAACACCATATATTTT. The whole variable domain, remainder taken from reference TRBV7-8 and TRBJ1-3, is GAGVSQSPRYKVAKRGQDVALRCDPISGHVSLFWYQQALGQGPEFLTYFQNEAQLDKSGLPSDRFFAERPEGSVSTLKIQRTQQEDSAVYLCASSFRAGNTIYFGEGSWLTVV.

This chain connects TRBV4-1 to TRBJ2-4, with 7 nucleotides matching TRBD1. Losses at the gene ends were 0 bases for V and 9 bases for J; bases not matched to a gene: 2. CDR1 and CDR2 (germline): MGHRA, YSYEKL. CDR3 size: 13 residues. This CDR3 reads CASSQDRDSIQYF. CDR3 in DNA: TGCGCCAGCAGCCAAGATAGGGACAGCATTCAGTACTTC.

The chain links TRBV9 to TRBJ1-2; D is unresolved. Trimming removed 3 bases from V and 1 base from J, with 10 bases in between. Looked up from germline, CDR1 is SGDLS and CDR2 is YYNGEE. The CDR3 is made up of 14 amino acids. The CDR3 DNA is TGTGCCAGCAGCGGATTCCAGGATAACTATGGCTACACCTTC. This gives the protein CASSGFQDNYGYTF.

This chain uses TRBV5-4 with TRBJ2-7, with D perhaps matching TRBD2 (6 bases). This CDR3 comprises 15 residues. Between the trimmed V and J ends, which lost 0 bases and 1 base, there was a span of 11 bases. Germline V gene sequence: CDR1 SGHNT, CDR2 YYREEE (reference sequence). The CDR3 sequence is CASSLDRGSSYEQYF. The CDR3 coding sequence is TGTGCCAGCAGCTTGGATCGGGGGTCATCCTACGAGCAGTACTTC.

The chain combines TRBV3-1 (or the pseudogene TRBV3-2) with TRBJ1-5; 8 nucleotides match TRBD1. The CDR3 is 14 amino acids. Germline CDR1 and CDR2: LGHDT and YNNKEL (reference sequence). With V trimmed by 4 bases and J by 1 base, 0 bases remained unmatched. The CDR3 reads CASSRQGSNQPQHF. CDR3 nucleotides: TGTGCCAGCAGCCGACAGGGGAGCAATCAGCCCCAGCATTTT.

The DNA of the CDR3 is TGTGCCAGCAGCTTAGGGCCCGGTGTCACCTACAATGAGCAGTTCTTC. Its translation is CASSLGPGVTYNEQFF. V usage is TRBV7-3 and J usage is TRBJ2-1; D gene unclear. The germline V gene has CDR1 SGHTA and CDR2 FQGTGA. This CDR3 spans 16 amino acids. Trimming took off 2 bases at V and 2 bases at J, with 13 bases between the two ends.

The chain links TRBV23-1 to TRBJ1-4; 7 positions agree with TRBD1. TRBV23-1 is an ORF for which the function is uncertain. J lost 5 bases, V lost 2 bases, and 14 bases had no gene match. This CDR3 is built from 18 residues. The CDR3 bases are TGCGCCAGCAGTCAACAGGACAGGCCGAACCGCCGGAATGAAAAACTGTTTTTT. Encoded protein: CASSQQDRPNRRNEKLFF.

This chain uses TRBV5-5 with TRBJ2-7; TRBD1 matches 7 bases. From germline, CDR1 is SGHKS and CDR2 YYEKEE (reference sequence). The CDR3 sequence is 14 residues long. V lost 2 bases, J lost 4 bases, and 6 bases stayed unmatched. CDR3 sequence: CASSLRGPPYEQYF. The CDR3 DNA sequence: TGTGCCAGCAGCTTAAGGGGGCCACCATACGAGCAGTACTTC.

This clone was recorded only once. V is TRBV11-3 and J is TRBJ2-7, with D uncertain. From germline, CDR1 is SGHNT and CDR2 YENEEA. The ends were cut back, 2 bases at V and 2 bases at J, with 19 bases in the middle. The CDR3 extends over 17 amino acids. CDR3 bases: TGTGCCAGCAGCTTATGGGTGCTCCCCAGGAACCCCTACGAGCAGTACTTC. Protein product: CASSLWVLPRNPYEQYF. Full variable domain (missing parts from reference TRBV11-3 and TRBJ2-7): EAGVVQSPRYKIIEKKQPVAFWCNPISGHNTLYWYLQNLGQGPELLIRYENEEAVDDSQLPKDRFSAERLKGVDSTLKIQPAELGDSAVYLCASSLWVLPRNPYEQYFGPGTRLTVT.

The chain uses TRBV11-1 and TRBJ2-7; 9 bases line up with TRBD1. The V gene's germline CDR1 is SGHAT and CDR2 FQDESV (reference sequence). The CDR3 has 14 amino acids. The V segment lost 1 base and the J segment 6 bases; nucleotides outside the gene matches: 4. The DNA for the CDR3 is TGTGCCAGCAGCTTAGTAGGACAGGGGTCCGAGCAGTACTTC. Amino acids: CASSLVGQGSEQYF.

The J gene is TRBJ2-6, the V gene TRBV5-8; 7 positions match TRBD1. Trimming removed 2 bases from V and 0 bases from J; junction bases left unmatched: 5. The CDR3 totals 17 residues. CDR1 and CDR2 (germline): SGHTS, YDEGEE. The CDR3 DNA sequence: TGTGCCAGCAGCTTTGGGGACAGCGTCTCTGGGGCCAACGTCCTGACTTTC. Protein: CASSFGDSVSGANVLTF.

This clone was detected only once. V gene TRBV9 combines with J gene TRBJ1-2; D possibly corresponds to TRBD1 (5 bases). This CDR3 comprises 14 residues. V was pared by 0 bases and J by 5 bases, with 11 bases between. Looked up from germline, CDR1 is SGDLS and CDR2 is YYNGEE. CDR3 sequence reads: CASSVGAGSYGYTF. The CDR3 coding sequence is TGTGCCAGCAGCGTAGGGGCAGGGTCATATGGCTACACCTTC.

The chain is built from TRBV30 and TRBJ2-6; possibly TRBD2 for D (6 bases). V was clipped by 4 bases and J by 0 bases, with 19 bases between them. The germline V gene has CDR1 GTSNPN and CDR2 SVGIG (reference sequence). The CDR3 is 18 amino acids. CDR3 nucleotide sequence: TGTGCCTGGAATGGGGGGAGCTCTTTTTTCTCTGGGGCCAACGTCCTGACTTTC. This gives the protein CAWNGGSSFFSGANVLTF. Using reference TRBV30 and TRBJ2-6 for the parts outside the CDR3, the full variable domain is SQTIHQWPATLVQPVGSPLSLECTVEGTSNPNLYWYRQAAGRGLQLLFYSVGIGQISSEVPQNLSASRPQDRQFILSSKKLLLSDSGFYLCAWNGGSSFFSGANVLTFGAGSRLTVL.

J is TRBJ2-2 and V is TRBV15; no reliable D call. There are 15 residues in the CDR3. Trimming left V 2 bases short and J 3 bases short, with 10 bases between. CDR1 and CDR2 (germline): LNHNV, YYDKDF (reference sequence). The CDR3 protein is CATSRPLRDTGELFF. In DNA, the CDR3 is TGTGCCACCAGCAGACCCCTTAGAGACACCGGGGAGCTGTTTTTT.

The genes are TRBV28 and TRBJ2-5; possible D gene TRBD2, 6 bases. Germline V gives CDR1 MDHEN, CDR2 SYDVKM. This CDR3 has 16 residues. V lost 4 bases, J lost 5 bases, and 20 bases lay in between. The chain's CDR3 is CASSSAGFSQGETQYF. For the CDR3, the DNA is TGTGCCAGCAGTTCCGCGGGATTCTCTCAGGGCGAGACCCAGTACTTC.

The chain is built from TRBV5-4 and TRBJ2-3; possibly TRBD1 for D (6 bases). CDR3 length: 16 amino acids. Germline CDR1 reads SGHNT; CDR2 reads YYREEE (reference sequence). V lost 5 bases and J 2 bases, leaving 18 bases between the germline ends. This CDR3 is CASRYDRSGYTDTQYF. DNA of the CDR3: TGTGCCAGCAGGTACGACAGGTCGGGGTACACAGATACGCAGTATTTT. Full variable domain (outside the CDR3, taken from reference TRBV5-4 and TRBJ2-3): ETGVTQSPTHLIKTRGQQVTLRCSSQSGHNTVSWYQQALGQGPQFIFQYYREEENGRGNFPPRFSGLQFPNYSSELNVNALELDDSALYLCASRYDRSGYTDTQYFGPGTRLTVL.

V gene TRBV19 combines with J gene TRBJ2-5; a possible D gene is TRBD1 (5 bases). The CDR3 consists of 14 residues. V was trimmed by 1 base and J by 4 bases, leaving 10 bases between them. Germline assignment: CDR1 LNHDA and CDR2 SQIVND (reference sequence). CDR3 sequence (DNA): TGTGCCAGTAGTATAGGCAGGGTCGGAGAGACCCAGTACTTC. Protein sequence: CASSIGRVGETQYF. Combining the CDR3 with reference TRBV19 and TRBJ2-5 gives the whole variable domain DGGITQSPKYLFRKEGQNVTLSCEQNLNHDAMYWYRQDPGQGLRLIYYSQIVNDFQKGDIAEGYSVSREKKESFPLTVTSAQKNPTAFYLCASSIGRVGETQYFGPGTRLLVL.

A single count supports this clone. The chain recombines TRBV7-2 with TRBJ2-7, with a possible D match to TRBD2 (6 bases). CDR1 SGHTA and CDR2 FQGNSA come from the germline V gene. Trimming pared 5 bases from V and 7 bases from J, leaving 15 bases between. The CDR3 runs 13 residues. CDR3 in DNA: TGTGCCAGCAGCCCGGGCCAGGAGGGTGAGCAGTACTTC. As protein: CASSPGQEGEQYF.

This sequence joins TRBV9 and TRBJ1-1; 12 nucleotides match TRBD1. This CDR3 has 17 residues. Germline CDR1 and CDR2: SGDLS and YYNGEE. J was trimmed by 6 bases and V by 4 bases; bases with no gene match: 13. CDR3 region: CASSPSGTGGVGAEAFF. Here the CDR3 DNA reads TGTGCCAGCAGCCCATCCGGGACAGGGGGCGTTGGAGCTGAAGCTTTCTTT.

The CDR3 sequence: CASSPDRGRWYGYTF. The CDR3 nucleotides read TGTGCCAGCAGCCCGGACAGGGGGCGCTGGTATGGCTACACCTTC. V gene TRBV5-6 combines with J gene TRBJ1-2; 11 nucleotides line up with TRBD1. CDR1 and CDR2 (germline): SGHDT, YYEEEE. Trimming removed 4 bases from V and 5 bases from J; junction bases left unmatched: 7. The length of the CDR3 is 15 residues.

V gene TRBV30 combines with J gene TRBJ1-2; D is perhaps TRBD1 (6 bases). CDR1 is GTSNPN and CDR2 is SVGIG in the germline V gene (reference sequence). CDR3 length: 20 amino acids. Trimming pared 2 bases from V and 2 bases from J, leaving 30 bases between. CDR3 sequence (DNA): TGTGCCTGGAGTCCTCGCACGACAGGCCTTCCCATCCCAGTCAACTATGGCTACACCTTC. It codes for CAWSPRTTGLPIPVNYGYTF.

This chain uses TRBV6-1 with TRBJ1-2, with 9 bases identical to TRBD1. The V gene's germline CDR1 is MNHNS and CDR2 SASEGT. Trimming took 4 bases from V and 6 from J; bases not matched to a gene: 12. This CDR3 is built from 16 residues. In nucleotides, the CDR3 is TGTGCCAGCAGTGCTATTCGACAGGGGGGGGCCCATGGCTACACCTTC. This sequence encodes CASSAIRQGGAHGYTF.

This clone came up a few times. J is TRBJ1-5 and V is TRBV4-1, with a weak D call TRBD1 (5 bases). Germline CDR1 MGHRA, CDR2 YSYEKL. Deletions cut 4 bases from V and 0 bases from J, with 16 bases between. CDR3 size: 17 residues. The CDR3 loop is CASSPFPRGTSNQPQHF. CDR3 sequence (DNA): TGCGCCAGCAGCCCCTTCCCCCGGGGGACTAGCAATCAGCCCCAGCATTTT.

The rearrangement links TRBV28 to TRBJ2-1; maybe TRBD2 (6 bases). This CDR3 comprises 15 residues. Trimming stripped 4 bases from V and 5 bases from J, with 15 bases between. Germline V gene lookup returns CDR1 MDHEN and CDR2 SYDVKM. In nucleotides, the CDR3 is TGTGCCAGCAGTTCCTCGGGGGATGCCCACAATGAGCAGTTCTTC. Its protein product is CASSSSGDAHNEQFF.